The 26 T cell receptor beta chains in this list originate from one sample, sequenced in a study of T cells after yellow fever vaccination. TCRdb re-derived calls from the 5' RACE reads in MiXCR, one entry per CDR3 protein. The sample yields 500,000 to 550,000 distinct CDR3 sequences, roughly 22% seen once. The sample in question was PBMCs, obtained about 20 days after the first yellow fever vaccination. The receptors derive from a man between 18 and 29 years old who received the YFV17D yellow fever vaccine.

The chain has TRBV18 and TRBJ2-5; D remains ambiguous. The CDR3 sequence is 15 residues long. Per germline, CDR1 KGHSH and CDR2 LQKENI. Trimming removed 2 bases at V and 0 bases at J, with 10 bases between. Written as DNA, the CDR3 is TGTGCCAGCTCACCAAGGGTCGGAAACCAAGAGACCCAGTACTTC. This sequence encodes CASSPRVGNQETQYF.

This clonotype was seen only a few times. The CDR3 reads CASSTTGTRGPDTQYF. CDR3 nucleotide sequence: TGTGCCAGCAGCACAACCGGGACGCGTGGCCCTGATACGCAGTATTTT. This rearrangement joins TRBV7-9 to TRBJ2-3, with D perhaps matching TRBD1 or TRBD2 (5 bases each). Germline assignment: CDR1 SEHNR and CDR2 FQNEAQ (reference sequence). This CDR3 spans 16 amino acids. The germline V and J ends were trimmed by 5 bases and 6 bases, with 21 bases remaining between them.

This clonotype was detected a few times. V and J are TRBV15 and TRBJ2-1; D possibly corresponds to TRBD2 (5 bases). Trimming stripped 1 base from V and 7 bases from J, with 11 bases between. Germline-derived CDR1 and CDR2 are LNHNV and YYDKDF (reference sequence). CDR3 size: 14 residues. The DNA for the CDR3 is TGTGCCACCAGCAGAGTGAGGGCTGGGAATGAGCAGTTCTTC. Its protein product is CATSRVRAGNEQFF.

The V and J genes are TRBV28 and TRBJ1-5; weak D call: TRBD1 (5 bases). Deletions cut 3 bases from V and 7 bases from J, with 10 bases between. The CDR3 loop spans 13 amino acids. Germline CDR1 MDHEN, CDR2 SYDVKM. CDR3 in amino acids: CASSFREGQPQHF. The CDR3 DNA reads TGTGCCAGCAGTTTCCGGGAGGGGCAGCCCCAGCATTTT.

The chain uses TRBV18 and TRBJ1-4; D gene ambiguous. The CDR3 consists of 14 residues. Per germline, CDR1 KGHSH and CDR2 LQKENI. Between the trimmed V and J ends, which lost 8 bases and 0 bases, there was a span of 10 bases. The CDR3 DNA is TGTGCCAGCACGCGTCTGGCAACTAATGAAAAACTGTTTTTT. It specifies CASTRLATNEKLFF. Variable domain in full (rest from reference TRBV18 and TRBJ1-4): NAGVMQNPRHLVRRRGQEARLRCSPMKGHSHVYWYRQLPEEGLKFMVYLQKENIIDESGMPKERFSAEFPKEGPSILRIQQVVRGDSAAYFCASTRLATNEKLFFGSGTQLSVL.

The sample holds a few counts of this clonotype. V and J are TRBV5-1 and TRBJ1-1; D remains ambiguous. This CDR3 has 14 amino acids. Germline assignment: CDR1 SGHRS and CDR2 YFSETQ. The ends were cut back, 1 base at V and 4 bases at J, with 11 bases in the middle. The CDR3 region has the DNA TGCGCCAGCAGCTTGTGGGGAGAGGTCACTGAAGCTTTCTTT. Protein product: CASSLWGEVTEAFF.

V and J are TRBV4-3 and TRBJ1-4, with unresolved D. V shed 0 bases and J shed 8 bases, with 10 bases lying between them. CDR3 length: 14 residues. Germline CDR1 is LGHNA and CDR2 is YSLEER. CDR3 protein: CASSQDRTEEKLFF. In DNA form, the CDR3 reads TGCGCCAGCAGCCAAGATAGGACGGAGGAAAAACTGTTTTTT.

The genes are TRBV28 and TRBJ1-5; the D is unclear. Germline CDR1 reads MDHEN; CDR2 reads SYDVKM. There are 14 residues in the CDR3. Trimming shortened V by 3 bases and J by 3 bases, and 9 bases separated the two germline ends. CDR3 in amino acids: CASSFGDFNQPQHF. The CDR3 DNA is TGTGCCAGCAGTTTCGGAGATTTCAATCAGCCCCAGCATTTT.

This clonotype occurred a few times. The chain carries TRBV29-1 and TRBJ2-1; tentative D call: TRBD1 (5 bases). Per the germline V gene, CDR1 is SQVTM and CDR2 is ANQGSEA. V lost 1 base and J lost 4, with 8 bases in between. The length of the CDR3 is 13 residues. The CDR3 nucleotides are TGCAGCGTTGAAGGGGGCAGATACAATGAGCAGTTCTTC. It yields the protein CSVEGGRYNEQFF.

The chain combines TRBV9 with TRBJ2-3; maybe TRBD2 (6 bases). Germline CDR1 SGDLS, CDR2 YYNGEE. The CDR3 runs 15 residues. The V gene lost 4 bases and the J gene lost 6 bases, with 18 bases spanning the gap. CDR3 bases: TGTGCCAGCAGCCCCAGCGGTAGGGAGGTCGATACGCAGTATTTT. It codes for CASSPSGREVDTQYF.

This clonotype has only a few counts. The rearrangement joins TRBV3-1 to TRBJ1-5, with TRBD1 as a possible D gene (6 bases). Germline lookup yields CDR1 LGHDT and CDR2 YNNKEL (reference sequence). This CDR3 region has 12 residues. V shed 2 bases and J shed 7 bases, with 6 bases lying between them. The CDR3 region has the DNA TGTGCCAGCAGCCAAACAGGGCAGCCCCAGCATTTT. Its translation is CASSQTGQPQHF.

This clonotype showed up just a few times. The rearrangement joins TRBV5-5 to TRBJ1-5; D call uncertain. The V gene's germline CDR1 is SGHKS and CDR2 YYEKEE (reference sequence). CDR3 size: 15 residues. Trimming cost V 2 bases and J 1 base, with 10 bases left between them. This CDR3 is CASSFQPSSNQPQHF. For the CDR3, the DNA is TGTGCCAGCAGCTTTCAACCCTCGAGCAATCAGCCCCAGCATTTT.

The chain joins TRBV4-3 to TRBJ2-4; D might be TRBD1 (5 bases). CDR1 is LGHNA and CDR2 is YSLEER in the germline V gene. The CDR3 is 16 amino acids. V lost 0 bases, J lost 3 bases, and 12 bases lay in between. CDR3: CASSQDWGRDKNIQYF. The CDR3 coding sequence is TGCGCCAGCAGCCAAGATTGGGGCAGGGACAAAAACATTCAGTACTTC.

The CDR3 sequence is CASSLPLGPGGANVLTF. The CDR3 DNA reads TGTGCCAGCAGTTTACCCCTAGGTCCAGGAGGGGCCAACGTCCTGACTTTC. J is TRBJ2-6 and V is TRBV12-3 or TRBV12-4; no definite D call. Trimming took 2 bases from V and 4 from J, leaving 15 bases between them. The CDR3 spans 17 residues.

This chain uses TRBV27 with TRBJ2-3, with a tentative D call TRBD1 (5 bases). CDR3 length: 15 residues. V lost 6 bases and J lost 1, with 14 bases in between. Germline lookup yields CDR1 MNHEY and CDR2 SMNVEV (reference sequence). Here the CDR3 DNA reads TGTGCCAGCAGAACGCAAGGGGCGGGCACAGATACGCAGTATTTT. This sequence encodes CASRTQGAGTDTQYF.

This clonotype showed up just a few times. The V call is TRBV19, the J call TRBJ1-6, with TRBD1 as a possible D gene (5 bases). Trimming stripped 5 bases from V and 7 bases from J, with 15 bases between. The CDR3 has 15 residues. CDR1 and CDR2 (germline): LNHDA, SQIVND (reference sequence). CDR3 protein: CASSYGGWQNSPLHF. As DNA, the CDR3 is TGTGCCAGTAGTTACGGGGGTTGGCAAAATTCACCCCTCCACTTT.

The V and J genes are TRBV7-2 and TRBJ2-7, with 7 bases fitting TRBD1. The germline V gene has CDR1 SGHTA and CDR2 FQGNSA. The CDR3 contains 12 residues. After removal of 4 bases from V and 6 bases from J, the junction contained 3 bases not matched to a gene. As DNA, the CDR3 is TGTGCCAGCAGCTCGACAGGGCGCGAGCAGTACTTC. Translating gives CASSSTGREQYF.

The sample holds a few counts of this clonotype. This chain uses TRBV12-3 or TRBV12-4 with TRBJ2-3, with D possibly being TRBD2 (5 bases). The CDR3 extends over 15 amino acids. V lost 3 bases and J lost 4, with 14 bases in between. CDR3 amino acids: CASSFEGSVADTQYF. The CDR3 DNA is TGTGCCAGCAGTTTTGAAGGTAGCGTTGCAGATACGCAGTATTTT.

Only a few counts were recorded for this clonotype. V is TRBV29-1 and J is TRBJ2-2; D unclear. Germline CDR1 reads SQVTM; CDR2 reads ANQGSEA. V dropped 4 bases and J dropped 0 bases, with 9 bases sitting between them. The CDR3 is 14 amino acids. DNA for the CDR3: TGCAGCGTTGGCGCAAGGACGAACACCGGGGAGCTGTTTTTT. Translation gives CSVGARTNTGELFF.

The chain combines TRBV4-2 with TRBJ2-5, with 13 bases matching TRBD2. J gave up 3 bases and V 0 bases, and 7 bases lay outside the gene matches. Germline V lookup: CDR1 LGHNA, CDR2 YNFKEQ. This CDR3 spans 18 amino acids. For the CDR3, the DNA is TGTGCCAGCAGCCAAGAACTAGCGGGGGGGCGGGTCGAAGAGACCCAGTACTTC. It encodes CASSQELAGGRVEETQYF.

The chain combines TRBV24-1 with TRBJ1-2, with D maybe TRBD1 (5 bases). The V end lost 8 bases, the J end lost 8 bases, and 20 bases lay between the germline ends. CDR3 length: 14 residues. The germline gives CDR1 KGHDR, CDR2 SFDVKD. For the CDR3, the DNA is TGTGCCACCACGACAGTGAGGATCACGATCGGCTACACCTTC. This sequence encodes CATTTVRITIGYTF.

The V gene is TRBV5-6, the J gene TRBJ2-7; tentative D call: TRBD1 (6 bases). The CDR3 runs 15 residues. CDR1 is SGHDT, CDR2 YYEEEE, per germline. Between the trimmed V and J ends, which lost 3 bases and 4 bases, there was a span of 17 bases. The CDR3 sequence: CASSWGLGTKYEQYV. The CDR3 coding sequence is TGTGCCAGCAGCTGGGGCCTCGGGACAAAATACGAGCAGTACGTC.

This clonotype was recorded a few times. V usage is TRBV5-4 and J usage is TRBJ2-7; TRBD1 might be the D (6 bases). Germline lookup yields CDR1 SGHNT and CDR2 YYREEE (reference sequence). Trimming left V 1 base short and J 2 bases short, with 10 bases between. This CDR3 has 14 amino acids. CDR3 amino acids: CASSLTGTTYEQYV. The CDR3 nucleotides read TGTGCCAGCAGCTTGACAGGGACCACCTACGAGCAGTACGTC.

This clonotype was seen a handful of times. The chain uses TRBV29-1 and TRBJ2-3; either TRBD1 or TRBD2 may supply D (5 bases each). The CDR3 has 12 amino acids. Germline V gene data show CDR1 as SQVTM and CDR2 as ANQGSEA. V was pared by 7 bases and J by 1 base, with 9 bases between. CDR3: CSAGTRTDTQYF. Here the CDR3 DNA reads TGCAGCGCTGGGACCCGCACAGATACGCAGTATTTT.

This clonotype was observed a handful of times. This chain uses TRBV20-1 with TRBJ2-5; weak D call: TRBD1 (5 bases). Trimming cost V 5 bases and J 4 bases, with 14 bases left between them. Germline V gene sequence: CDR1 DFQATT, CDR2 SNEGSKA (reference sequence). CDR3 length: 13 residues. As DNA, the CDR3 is TGCAGTGCTCCGGCAGGGCGGAGAGAGACCCAGTACTTC. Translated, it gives CSAPAGRRETQYF.

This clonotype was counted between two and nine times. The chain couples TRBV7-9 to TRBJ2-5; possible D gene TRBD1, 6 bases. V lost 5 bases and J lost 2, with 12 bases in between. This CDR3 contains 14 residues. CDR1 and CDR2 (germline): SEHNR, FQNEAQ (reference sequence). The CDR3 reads CASSPTGKQETQYF. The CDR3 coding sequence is TGTGCCAGCAGCCCGACAGGAAAACAAGAGACCCAGTACTTC.